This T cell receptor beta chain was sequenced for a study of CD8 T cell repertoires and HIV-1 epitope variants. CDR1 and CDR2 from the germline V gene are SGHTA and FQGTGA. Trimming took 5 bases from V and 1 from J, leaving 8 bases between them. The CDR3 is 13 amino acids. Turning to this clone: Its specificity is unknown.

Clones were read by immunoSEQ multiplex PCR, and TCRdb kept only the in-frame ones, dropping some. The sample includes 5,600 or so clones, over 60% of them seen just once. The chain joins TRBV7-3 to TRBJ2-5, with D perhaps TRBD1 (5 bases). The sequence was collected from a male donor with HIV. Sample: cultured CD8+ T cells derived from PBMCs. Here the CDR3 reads CASSQDSQETQYF. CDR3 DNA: TGTGCCAGCAGCCAAGACAGCCAAGAGACCCAGTACTTC.